These 19 T cell receptor beta chains share one sample of origin, sequenced in a study of T cells in tumors after PD-1 blockade. The time point denotes: second of two post-therapy site-matched biopsies two to three months apart. Clones were read by immunoSEQ multiplex PCR, and TCRdb kept only the in-frame ones, dropping some. Among about 8,200 clones listed, about 62% were seen once. Here the sequenced sample was tumor tissue, taken after anti-PD-1 treatment. Receptors originate from a human donor with basal cell carcinoma.

V gene TRBV3-1 (or the pseudogene TRBV3-2) combines with J gene TRBJ1-1; no firm D call. Germline assignment: CDR1 LGHDT and CDR2 YNNKEL (reference sequence). V lost 4 bases and J lost 3, with 6 bases in between. CDR3 size: 12 residues. The CDR3 bases are TGTGCCAGCAGCCGGACGGACACTGAAGCTTTCTTT. Its translation: CASSRTDTEAFF.

The CDR3 nucleotides are TGCGCCAGCAGCCATGCCGGGACAGGGGATTCACCCCTCCACTTT. Its translation: CASSHAGTGDSPLHF. The chain has TRBV4-1 and TRBJ1-6; 10 nucleotides align to TRBD1. Germline values: CDR1 MGHRA, CDR2 YSYEKL. Unmatched junction bases numbered 4, after V lost 3 bases and J lost 8 bases. The CDR3 runs 15 residues.

This clone has just a few counts. This chain connects TRBV19 to TRBJ2-3; no clear D. Trimming removed 5 bases at V and 6 bases at J, with 18 bases between. CDR1 is LNHDA and CDR2 is SQIVND in the germline V gene (reference sequence). The CDR3 has 15 residues. CDR3 coding DNA: TGTGCCAGTAGTTGGTCCGGGCCCAGTGCGGATACGCAGTATTTT. Its protein is CASSWSGPSADTQYF.

The genes are TRBV7-9 and TRBJ2-3, with no clear D. Trimming stripped 0 bases from V and 6 bases from J, with 10 bases between. This CDR3 region has 14 residues. Germline CDR1 is SEHNR and CDR2 is FQNEAQ (reference sequence). The CDR3 nucleotides read TGTGCCAGCAGCTTAGCGTCGGTGGTGGATACGCAGTATTTT. Protein sequence: CASSLASVVDTQYF.

V is TRBV2 and J is TRBJ2-3, with D tentatively TRBD2 (5 bases). Per the germline V gene, CDR1 is SNHLY and CDR2 is FYNNEI. V was clipped by 7 bases and J by 3 bases, with 11 bases between them. The CDR3 is made up of 13 amino acids. The CDR3, as DNA: TGTGCCAGCATCTCCCGGGGTACAGATACGCAGTATTTT. It codes for CASISRGTDTQYF.

V is TRBV6-5 and J is TRBJ2-1, with D possibly matching TRBD1 (7 bases). The CDR3 length is 12 residues. Trimming shortened V by 6 bases and J by 9 bases, and 12 bases separated the two germline ends. Germline-derived CDR1 and CDR2 are MNHEY and SVGAGI. CDR3 region: CASRRGDSEQFF. CDR3 in DNA: TGTGCCAGCAGGCGCGGGGACAGTGAGCAGTTCTTC.

The rearrangement uses TRBV6-4 and TRBJ2-7; 10 bases line up with TRBD1. The V and J ends lost 4 bases and 3 bases, in that order; junction bases with no gene match: 9. Per the germline V gene, CDR1 is MRHNA and CDR2 is SNTAGT. There are 16 residues in the CDR3. CDR3 DNA sequence: TGTGCCAGCAGTGTCGCGGACAGGGGGTTCCGCTACGAGCAGTACTTC. Its translation is CASSVADRGFRYEQYF.

The V gene is TRBV12-3 or TRBV12-4, the J gene TRBJ1-3; TRBD1 is a possible D gene (5 bases). CDR3 size: 13 residues. V was cut by 5 bases and J by 4 bases, with 9 bases left in between. The CDR3 DNA reads as TGTGCCAGCAGTCCCCGACAGGGAAACACCATATATTTT. It encodes CASSPRQGNTIYF.

The chain couples TRBV27 to TRBJ2-3; 11 bases are shared with TRBD2. Trimming cost V 2 bases and J 0 bases; bases outside gene matches: 7. Germline V CDR1 and CDR2: MNHEY, SMNVEV (reference sequence). The CDR3 runs 18 residues. This chain's CDR3 is CASSLGLAGRTSTDTQYF. For the CDR3, the DNA is TGTGCCAGCAGTTTAGGACTAGCGGGTCGTACTAGCACAGATACGCAGTATTTT.

In this sample, this clone turned up a few times. The CDR3 coding sequence is TGTGCCAGCAGTTTACAGGGGAGCAATCAGCCCCAGCATTTT. Residues: CASSLQGSNQPQHF. V and J are TRBV27 and TRBJ1-5, with D perhaps matching TRBD1 (6 bases). This CDR3 contains 14 residues. Germline V gene data show CDR1 as MNHEY and CDR2 as SMNVEV (reference sequence). Trimming cost V 2 bases and J 1 base, with 6 bases left between them.

The J gene is TRBJ1-5, the V gene TRBV15; no reliable D call. Germline V gives CDR1 LNHNV, CDR2 YYDKDF (reference sequence). The CDR3 consists of 16 residues. The germline V and J ends were trimmed by 0 bases and 0 bases, with 9 bases remaining between them. CDR3 sequence (DNA): TGTGCCACCAGCAGAGATCTGACATATAGCAATCAGCCCCAGCATTTT. As protein: CATSRDLTYSNQPQHF.

The gene calls are TRBV24-1 and TRBJ1-5, with a tentative D call TRBD1 (5 bases). Germline CDR1 is KGHDR and CDR2 is SFDVKD. The CDR3 spans 14 residues. The ends were cut back, 4 bases at V and 4 bases at J, with 10 bases in the middle. The chain's CDR3 is CATSERGGNQPQHF. The DNA of the CDR3 is TGTGCCACCAGTGAACGGGGGGGTAATCAGCCCCAGCATTTT.

This clone has more than one count but fewer than ten. This chain uses TRBV6-1 with TRBJ1-5, with a possible D match to TRBD1 (6 bases). Between the trimmed V and J ends, which lost 1 base and 7 bases, there was a span of 8 bases. In germline, CDR1 is MNHNS, CDR2 SASEGT. The CDR3 covers 13 residues. The CDR3: CASSEERGQPQHF. The CDR3 coding sequence is TGTGCCAGCAGTGAAGAGAGGGGGCAGCCCCAGCATTTT.

The chain uses TRBV10-3 and TRBJ2-3, with 14 positions matching TRBD2. With 7 bases clipped from V and 2 bases from J, the junction kept 5 bases outside the gene matches. CDR3 length equals 16 residues. From germline, CDR1 is ENHRY and CDR2 SYGVKD. The CDR3: CAIMPGLAGDTDTQYF. Written as DNA, the CDR3 is TGTGCCATCATGCCGGGACTAGCGGGGGACACAGATACGCAGTATTTT.

The V call is TRBV28, the J call TRBJ2-1; 13 bases fit TRBD2. J was trimmed by 9 bases and V by 6 bases; bases with no gene match: 8. There are 15 residues in the CDR3. Germline CDR1 is MDHEN and CDR2 is SYDVKM. The CDR3 reads CASRSTSGGAVEQFF. The CDR3 DNA is TGTGCCAGCAGGTCTACTAGCGGGGGGGCCGTTGAGCAGTTCTTC.

By share, this clone ranks as medium-sized. The rearrangement uses TRBV29-1 and TRBJ2-1; 10 nucleotides match TRBD1. J lost 7 bases, V lost 8 bases, and 5 bases had no gene match. CDR3 length equals 12 residues. Germline values: CDR1 SQVTM, CDR2 ANQGSEA. CDR3 protein: CSTGQGGNEQFF. The CDR3 DNA is TGCAGCACTGGACAGGGGGGGAATGAGCAGTTCTTC.

This clone was detected a few times. The rearrangement uses TRBV30 and TRBJ2-7; 7 positions match TRBD2. Trimming took 8 bases from V and 7 from J; bases not matched to a gene: 14. Germline assignment: CDR1 GTSNPN and CDR2 SVGIG (reference sequence). The CDR3 contains 13 residues. CDR3 in amino acids: CARGRLAPGEQYF. The CDR3 region has the DNA TGTGCCAGAGGCCGACTAGCCCCTGGGGAGCAGTACTTC.

The chain recombines TRBV4-2 with TRBJ2-1; D gene uncertain. Germline V gene sequence: CDR1 LGHNA, CDR2 YNFKEQ. Trimming removed 2 bases at V and 6 bases at J, with 8 bases between. This CDR3 has 13 residues. In DNA, the CDR3 is TGTGCCAGCAGCCAACTGCTCGGCAATGAGCAGTTCTTC. Its protein is CASSQLLGNEQFF.

The genes are TRBV30 and TRBJ2-5, with 8 nucleotides matching TRBD2. CDR1 GTSNPN and CDR2 SVGIG come from the germline V gene (reference sequence). The CDR3 contains 13 residues. V lost 5 bases, J lost 2 bases, and 4 bases stayed unmatched. In DNA, the CDR3 is TGTGCCTGGGACGCGGGGGGTCAAGAGACCCAGTACTTC. This sequence encodes CAWDAGGQETQYF.